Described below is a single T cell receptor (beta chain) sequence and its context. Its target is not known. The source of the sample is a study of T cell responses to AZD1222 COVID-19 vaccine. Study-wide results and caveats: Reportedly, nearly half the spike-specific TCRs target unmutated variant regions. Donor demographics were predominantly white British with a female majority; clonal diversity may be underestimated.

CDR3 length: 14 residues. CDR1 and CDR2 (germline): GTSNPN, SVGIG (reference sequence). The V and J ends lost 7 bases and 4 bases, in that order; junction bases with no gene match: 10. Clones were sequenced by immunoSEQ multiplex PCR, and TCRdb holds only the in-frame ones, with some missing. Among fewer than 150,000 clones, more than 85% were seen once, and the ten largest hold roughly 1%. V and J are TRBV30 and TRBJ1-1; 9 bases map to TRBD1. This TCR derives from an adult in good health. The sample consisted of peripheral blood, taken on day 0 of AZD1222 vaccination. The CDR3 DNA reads TGTGCCTCTCAACAGGGGGCGAGGGGCACTGAAGCTTTCTTT. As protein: CASQQGARGTEAFF.